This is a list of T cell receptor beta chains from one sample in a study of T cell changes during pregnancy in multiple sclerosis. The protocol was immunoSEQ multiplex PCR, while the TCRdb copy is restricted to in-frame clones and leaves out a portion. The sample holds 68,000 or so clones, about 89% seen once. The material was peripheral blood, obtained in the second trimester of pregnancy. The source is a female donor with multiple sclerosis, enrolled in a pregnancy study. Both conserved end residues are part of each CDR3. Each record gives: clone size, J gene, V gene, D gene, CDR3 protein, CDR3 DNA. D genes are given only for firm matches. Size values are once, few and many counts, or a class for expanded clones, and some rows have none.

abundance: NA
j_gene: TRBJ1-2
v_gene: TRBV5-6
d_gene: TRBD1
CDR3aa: CASSLADRVGYGYTF
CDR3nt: TGTGCCAGCAGCTTGGCCGACAGGGTCGGCTATGGCTACACCTTC

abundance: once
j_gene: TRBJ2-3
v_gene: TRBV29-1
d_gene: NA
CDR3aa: CSVELQRTDTQYF
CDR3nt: TGCAGCGTTGAGTTACAGCGCACAGATACGCAGTATTTT

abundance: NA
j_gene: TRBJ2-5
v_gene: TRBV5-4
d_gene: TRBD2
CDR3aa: CASSSSGGPGETQYF
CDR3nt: TGTGCCAGCAGCTCATCGGGGGGGCCCGGTGAGACCCAGTACTTC

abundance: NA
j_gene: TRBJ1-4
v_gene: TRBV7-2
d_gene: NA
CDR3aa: CASSLRALEKLFF
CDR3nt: TGTGCCAGCAGCTTGCGGGCCCTAGAAAAACTGTTTTTT

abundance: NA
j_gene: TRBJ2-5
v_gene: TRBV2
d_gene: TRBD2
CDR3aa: CASSVTYRASGETQYF
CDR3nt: TGTGCCAGCAGTGTAACCTATAGAGCTAGCGGAGAGACCCAGTACTTC

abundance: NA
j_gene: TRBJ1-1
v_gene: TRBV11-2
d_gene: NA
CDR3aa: CASSLTVGGVGGNTEAFF
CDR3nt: TGTGCCAGCAGCTTAACGGTGGGAGGGGTCGGGGGGAACACTGAAGCTTTCTTT

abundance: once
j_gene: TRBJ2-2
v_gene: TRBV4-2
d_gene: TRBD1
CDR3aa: CASSDRDREIGELFF
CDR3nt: TGTGCCAGCAGCGACCGGGACAGGGAAATCGGGGAGCTGTTTTTT

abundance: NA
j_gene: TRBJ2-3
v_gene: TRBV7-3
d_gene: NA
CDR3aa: CASSFGDTQYF
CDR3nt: TGTGCCAGCAGCTTCGGGGATACGCAGTATTTT

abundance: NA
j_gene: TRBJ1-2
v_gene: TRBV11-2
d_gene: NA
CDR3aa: CASSLDGSGDTF
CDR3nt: TGTGCCAGCAGCTTAGATGGCTCAGGGGACACCTTC

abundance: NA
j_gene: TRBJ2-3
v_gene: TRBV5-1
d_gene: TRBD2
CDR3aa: CASSKLIAGGSTDTQYF
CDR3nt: TGCGCCAGCAGCAAACTTATAGCGGGGGGGAGCACAGATACGCAGTATTTT

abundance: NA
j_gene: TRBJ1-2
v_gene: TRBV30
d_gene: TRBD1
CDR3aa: CAWSVHGTGYGYTF
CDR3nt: TGTGCCTGGAGTGTACACGGGACAGGATATGGCTACACCTTC

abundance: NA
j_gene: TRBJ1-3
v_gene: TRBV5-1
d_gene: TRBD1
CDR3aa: CASSLAAGQAYSGNTIYF
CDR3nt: TGCGCCAGCAGCTTGGCCGCCGGACAGGCCTACTCTGGAAACACCATATATTTT

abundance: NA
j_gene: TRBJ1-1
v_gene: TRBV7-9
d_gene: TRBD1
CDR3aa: CASSSRGQDTEAFF
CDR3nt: TGTGCCAGCAGCTCCAGGGGGCAGGACACTGAAGCTTTCTTT

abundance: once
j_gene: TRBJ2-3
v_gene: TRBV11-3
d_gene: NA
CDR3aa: CASSLQGTTDTQYF
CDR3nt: TGTGCCAGCAGCTTACAGGGAACCACAGATACGCAGTATTTT

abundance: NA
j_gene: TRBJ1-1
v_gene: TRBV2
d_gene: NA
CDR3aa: CASKQGNTEAFF
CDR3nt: TGTGCCAGCAAGCAGGGGAACACTGAAGCTTTCTTT

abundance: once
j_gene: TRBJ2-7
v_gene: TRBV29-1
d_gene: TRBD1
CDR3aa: CSALTRDRLTYEQYF
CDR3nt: TGCAGCGCTCTGACCCGGGACAGGTTGACCTACGAGCAGTACTTC

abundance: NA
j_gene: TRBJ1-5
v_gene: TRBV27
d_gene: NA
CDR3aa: CAAGGQPQHF
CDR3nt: TGTGCCGCGGGGGGTCAGCCCCAGCATTTT

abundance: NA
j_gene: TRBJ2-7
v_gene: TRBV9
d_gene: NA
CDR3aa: CASSGDPGKPSYEQYF
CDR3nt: TGTGCCAGCAGCGGAGACCCGGGGAAGCCCTCCTACGAGCAGTACTTC

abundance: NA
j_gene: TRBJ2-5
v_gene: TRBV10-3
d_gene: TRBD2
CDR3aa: CAISPGTSVEETQYF
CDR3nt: TGTGCCATCAGTCCGGGGACTAGCGTGGAAGAGACCCAGTACTTC

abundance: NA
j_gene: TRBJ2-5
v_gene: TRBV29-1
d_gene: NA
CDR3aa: CSVIREGETQYF
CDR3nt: TGCAGCGTTATACGGGAAGGGGAGACCCAGTACTTC

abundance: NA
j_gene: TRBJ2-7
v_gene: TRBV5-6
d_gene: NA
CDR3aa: CASSFRDIPYEQYF
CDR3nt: TGTGCCAGCAGCTTTAGGGACATCCCCTACGAGCAGTACTTC

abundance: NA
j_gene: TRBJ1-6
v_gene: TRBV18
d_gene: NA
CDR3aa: CASQRIGEGGSPLHF
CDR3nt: TGTGCCAGCCAACGAATCGGGGAAGGGGGTTCACCCCTCCACTTT

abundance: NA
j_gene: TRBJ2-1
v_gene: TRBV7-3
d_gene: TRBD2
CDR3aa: CASSLTRTSGGNKQFF
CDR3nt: TGTGCCAGCAGCTTAACGCGGACTAGCGGGGGGAATAAGCAGTTCTTC

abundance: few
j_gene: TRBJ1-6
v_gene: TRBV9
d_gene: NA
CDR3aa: CASSVQGKGSPLHF
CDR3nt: TGTGCCAGCAGCGTACAGGGGAAAGGTTCACCCCTCCACTTT

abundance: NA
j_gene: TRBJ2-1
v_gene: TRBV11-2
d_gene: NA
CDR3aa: CASSLVPAYNEQFF
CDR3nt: TGTGCCAGCAGCTTAGTTCCCGCCTACAATGAGCAGTTCTTC

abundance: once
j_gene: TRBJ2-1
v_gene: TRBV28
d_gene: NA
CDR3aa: CASSSPGGARNEQFF
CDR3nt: TGTGCCAGCTCCTCCCCTGGGGGGGCAAGAAATGAGCAGTTCTTC

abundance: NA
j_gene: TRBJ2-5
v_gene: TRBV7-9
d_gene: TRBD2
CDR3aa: CASSFSGGARETQYF
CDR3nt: TGTGCCAGCAGCTTTAGCGGGGGGGCCCGGGAGACCCAGTACTTC

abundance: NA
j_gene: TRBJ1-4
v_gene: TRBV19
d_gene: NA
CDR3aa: CASSIPGRALGEKLFF
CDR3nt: TGTGCCAGTAGTATCCCCGGCAGGGCTTTAGGAGAAAAACTGTTTTTT

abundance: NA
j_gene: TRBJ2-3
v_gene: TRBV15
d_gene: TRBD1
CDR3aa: CATRDSATDTQYF
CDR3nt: TGTGCCACCCGGGACAGCGCCACAGATACGCAGTATTTT

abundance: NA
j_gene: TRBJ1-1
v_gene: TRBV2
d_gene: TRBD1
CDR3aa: CASSETGTGGSEAFF
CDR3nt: TGTGCCAGCAGTGAAACCGGGACAGGGGGTTCTGAAGCTTTCTTT

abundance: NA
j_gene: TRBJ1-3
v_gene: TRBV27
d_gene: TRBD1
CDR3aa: CASSPRTGYSGNTIYF
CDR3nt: TGTGCCAGCAGTCCCCGGACAGGCTACTCTGGAAACACCATATATTTT

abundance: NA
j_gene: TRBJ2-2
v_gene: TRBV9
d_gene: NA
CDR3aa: CASSVGTTFTGELFF
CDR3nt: TGTGCCAGCAGCGTAGGTACTACCTTCACCGGGGAGCTGTTTTTT

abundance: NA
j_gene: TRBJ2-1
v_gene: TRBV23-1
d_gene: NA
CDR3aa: CASSQTYNEQFF
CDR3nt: TGCGCCAGCAGTCAAACATACAATGAGCAGTTCTTC

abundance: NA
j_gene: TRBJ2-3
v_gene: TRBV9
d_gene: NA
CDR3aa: CASSVGPTQRDTQYF
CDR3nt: TGTGCCAGCAGCGTAGGCCCCACCCAGCGGGATACGCAGTATTTT

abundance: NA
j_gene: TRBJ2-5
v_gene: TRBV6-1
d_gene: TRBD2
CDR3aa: CASGLAGGPETQYF
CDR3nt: TGTGCCAGCGGTCTAGCGGGGGGGCCAGAGACCCAGTACTTC

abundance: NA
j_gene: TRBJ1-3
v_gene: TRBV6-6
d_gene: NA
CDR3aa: CASSATLSGNTIYF
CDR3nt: TGTGCCAGCAGTGCTACCCTCTCTGGAAACACCATATATTTT